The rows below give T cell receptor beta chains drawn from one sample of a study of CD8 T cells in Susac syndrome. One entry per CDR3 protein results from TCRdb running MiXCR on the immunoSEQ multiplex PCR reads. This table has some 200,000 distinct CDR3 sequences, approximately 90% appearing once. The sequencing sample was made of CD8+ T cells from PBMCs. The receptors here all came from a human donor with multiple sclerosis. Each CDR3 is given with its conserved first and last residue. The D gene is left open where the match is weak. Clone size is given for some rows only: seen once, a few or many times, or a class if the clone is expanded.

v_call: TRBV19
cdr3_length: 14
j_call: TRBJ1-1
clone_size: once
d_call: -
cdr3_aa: CASSIDGGYTEAFF
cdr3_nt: TGTGCCAGTAGTATAGATGGCGGATACACTGAAGCTTTCTTT

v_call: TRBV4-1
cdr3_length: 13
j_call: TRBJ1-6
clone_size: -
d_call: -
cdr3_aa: CASSQVLASPLHF
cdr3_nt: TGCGCCAGCAGCCAAGTCCTAGCTTCACCCCTCCACTTT

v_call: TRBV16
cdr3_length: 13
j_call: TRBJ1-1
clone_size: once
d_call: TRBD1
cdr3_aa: CASSLRQGTEAFF
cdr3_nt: TGTGCCAGCAGCCTAAGACAGGGCACTGAAGCTTTCTTT

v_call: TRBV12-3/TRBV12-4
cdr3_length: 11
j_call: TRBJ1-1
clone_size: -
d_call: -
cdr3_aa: CASSPEPEAFF
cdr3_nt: TGTGCCAGTTCGCCCGAGCCTGAAGCTTTCTTT

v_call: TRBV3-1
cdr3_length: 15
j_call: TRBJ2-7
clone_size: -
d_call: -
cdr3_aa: CASSQDEGHIYEQYF
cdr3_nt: TGTGCCAGCAGCCAAGACGAGGGACATATCTACGAGCAGTACTTC

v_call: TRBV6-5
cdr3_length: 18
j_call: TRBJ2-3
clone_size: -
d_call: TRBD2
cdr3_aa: CASSYSTGLLTRTDTQYF
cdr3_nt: TGTGCCAGCAGTTACTCGACGGGACTACTTACGCGCACAGATACGCAGTATTTT

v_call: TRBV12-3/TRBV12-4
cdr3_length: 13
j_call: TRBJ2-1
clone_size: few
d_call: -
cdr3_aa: CASSLGLLNEQFF
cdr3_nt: TGTGCCAGCAGTTTAGGGCTACTCAATGAGCAGTTCTTC

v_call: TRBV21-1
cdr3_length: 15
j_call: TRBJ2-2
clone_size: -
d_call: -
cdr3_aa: CASSTCRVYTGELFF
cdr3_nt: TGTGCCAGCAGCACATGCAGGGTGTACACCGGGGAGCTGTTTTTT

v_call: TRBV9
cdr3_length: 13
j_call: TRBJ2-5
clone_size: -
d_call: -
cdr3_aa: CASSVEHGGTQYF
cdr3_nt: TGTGCCAGCAGCGTAGAGCACGGCGGGACCCAGTACTTC

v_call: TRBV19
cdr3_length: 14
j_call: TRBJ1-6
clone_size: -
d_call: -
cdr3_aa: CASSIEQGLEPLHF
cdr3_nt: TGTGCCAGTAGTATAGAACAGGGCTTGGAACCCCTCCACTTT

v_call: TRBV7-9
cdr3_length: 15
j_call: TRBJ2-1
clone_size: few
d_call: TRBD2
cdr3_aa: CASSPSGSSYNEQFF
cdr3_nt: TGTGCCAGCTCACCTAGCGGCTCTTCCTACAATGAGCAGTTCTTC

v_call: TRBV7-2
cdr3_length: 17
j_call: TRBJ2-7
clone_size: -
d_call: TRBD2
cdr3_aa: CASSLRSSGRRSYEQYF
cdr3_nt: TGTGCCAGCAGCTTACGATCTAGCGGGAGGCGCTCCTACGAGCAGTACTTC

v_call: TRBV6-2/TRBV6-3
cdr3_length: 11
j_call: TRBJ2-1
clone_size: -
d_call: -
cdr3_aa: CASRYYNEQFF
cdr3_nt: TGTGCCAGCAGGTACTATAATGAGCAGTTCTTC

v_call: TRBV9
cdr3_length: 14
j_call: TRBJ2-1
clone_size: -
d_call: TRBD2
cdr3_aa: CASSPSGGADEQFF
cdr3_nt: TGTGCCAGCAGTCCTAGCGGGGGGGCGGATGAGCAGTTCTTC

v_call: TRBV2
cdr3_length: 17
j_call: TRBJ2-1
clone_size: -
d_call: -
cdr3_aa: CASSEQVSASSYNEQFF
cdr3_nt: TGTGCCAGCAGTGAACAGGTATCCGCAAGCTCCTACAATGAGCAGTTCTTC

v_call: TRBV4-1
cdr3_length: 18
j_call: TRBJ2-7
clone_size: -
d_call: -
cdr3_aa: CASSQGVSRERWAYEQYF
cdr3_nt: TGCGCCAGCAGCCAAGGGGTATCCAGGGAAAGGTGGGCCTACGAGCAGTACTTC

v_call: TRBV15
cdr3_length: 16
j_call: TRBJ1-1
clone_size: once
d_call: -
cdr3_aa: CATSRHPDNWNTEAFF
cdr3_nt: TGTGCCACCAGCAGACACCCTGATAACTGGAACACTGAAGCTTTCTTT

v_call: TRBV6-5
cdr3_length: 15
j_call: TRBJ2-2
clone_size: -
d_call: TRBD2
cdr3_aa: CASRGGAGNTGELFF
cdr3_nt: TGTGCCAGCAGGGGAGGGGCAGGTAACACCGGGGAGCTGTTTTTT

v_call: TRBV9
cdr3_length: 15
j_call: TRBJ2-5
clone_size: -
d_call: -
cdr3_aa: CASSASGTAQETQYF
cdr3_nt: TGTGCCAGCAGCGCGAGCGGGACAGCCCAAGAGACCCAGTACTTC

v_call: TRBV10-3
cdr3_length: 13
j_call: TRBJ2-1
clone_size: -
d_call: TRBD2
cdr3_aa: CAISSGSMNEQFF
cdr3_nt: TGTGCCATCAGTAGCGGGAGCATGAATGAGCAGTTCTTC

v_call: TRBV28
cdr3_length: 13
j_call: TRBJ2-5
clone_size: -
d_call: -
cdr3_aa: CASSFVGEETQYF
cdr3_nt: TGTGCCAGCAGTTTTGTAGGGGAAGAGACCCAGTACTTC

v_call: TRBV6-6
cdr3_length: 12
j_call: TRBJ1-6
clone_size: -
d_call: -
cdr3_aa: CARARDNSPLHF
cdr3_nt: TGTGCCAGAGCGAGGGATAATTCACCCCTCCACTTT

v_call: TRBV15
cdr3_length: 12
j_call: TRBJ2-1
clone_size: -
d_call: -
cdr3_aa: CATSRANNEQFF
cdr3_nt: TGTGCCACCAGCAGGGCCAACAATGAGCAGTTCTTC

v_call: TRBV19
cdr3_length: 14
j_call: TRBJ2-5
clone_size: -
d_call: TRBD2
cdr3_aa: CASKPAGMYETQYF
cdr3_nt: TGTGCCAGTAAGCCAGCGGGAATGTACGAGACCCAGTACTTC

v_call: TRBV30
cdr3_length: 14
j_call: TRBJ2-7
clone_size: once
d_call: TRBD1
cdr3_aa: CAWSVTGVDYEQYF
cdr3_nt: TGTGCCTGGAGTGTTACAGGGGTGGACTACGAGCAGTACTTC

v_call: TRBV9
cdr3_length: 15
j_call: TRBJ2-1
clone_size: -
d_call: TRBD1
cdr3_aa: CASSVEGQGAHEQFF
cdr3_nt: TGTGCCAGCAGCGTCGAGGGACAGGGGGCACATGAGCAGTTCTTC

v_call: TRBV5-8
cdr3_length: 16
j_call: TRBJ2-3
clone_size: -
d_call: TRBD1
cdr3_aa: CASSLGDSVNTDTQYF
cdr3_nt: TGTGCCAGCAGCTTGGGGGACAGTGTTAACACAGATACGCAGTATTTT

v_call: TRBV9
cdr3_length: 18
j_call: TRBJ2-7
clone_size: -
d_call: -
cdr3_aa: CASSVAGGTEATPYEQYF
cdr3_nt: TGTGCCAGCAGCGTAGCAGGGGGGACCGAAGCTACCCCCTACGAGCAGTACTTC

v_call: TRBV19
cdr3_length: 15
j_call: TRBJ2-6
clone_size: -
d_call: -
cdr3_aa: CASSRTAPGANVLTF
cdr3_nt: TGTGCCAGTTCTCGGACAGCACCTGGGGCCAACGTCCTGACTTTC

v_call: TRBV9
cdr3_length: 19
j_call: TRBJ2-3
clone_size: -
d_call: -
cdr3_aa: CASSVGRIGQGLGTDTQYF
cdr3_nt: TGTGCCAGCAGCGTAGGGCGAATCGGGCAGGGTCTGGGTACAGATACGCAGTATTTT

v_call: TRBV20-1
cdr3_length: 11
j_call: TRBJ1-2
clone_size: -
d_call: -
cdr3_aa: CSAREPRSYTF
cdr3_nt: TGCAGTGCTAGAGAACCCCGCAGCTACACCTTC

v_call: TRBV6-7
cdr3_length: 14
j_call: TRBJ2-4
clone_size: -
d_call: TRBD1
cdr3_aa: CASSPRDRKNIQYF
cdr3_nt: TGTGCCAGCAGTCCTCGGGACAGGAAAAACATTCAGTACTTC

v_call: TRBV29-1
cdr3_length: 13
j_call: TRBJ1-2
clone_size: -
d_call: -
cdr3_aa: CSVQTGANYGYTF
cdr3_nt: TGCAGCGTCCAGACAGGAGCTAACTATGGCTACACCTTC

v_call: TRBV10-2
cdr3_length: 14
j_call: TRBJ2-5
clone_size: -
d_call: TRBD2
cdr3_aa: CASSEGGLDVIQYF
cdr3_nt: TGCGCCAGCAGTGAAGGAGGACTAGATGTGATCCAGTACTTC

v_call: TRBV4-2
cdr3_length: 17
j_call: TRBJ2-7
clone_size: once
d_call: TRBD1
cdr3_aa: CASSQVARTGSSYEQYF
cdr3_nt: TGTGCCAGCAGCCAAGTAGCCCGGACAGGGAGCTCCTACGAGCAGTACTTC

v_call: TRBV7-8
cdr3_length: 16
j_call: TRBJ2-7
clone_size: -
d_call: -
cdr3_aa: CASSASGGLSSYEQYF
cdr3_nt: TGTGCCAGCAGCGCCTCTGGGGGGCTGAGCTCCTACGAGCAGTACTTC

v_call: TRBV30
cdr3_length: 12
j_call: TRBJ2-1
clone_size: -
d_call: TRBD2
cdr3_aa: CAEGTSYYEQFF
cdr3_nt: TGTGCCGAAGGGACTAGTTACTATGAGCAGTTCTTC

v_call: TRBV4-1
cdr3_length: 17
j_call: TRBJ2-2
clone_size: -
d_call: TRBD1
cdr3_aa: CASSQEVDRLNTGELFF
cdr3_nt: TGCGCCAGCAGCCAAGAGGTGGACAGGCTTAACACCGGGGAGCTGTTTTTT

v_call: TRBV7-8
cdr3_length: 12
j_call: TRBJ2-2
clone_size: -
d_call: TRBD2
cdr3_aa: CASASGNGELFF
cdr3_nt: TGTGCCAGCGCTAGCGGGAACGGGGAGCTGTTTTTT

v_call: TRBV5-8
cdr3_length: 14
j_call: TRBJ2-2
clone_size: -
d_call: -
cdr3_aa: CASSKPRTSGELFF
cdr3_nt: TGTGCCAGCAGCAAGCCCAGAACTTCCGGGGAGCTGTTTTTT

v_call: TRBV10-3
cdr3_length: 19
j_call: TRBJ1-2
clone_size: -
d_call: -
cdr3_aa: CAISADSQAIRTANYGYTF
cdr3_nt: TGTGCCATCAGCGCCGACTCACAAGCCATCCGTACGGCTAACTATGGCTACACCTTC

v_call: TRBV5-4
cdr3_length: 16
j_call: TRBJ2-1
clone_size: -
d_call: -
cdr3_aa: CASSLTGVSRYNEQFF
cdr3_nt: TGTGCCAGCAGCTTGACTGGAGTTTCTCGGTACAATGAGCAGTTCTTC

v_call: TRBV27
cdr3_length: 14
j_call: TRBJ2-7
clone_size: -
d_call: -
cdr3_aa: CASGTGAGRDEQYF
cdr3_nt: TGTGCCAGCGGGACAGGAGCCGGGAGGGACGAGCAGTACTTC

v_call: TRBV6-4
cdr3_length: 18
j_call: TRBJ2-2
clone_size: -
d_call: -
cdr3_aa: CASSPTNLRAADTGELFF
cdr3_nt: TGTGCCAGCAGCCCGACAAACCTCAGGGCGGCGGACACCGGGGAGCTGTTTTTT

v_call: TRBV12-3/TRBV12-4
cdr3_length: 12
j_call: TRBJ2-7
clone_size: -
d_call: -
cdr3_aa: CASSHGDYEQYF
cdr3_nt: TGTGCCAGCAGCCATGGGGATTACGAGCAGTACTTC

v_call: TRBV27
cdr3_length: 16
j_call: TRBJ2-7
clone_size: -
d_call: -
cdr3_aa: CASSETGVFLWSEQYF
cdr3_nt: TGTGCCAGCAGTGAAACGGGAGTCTTCCTCTGGTCCGAGCAGTACTTC